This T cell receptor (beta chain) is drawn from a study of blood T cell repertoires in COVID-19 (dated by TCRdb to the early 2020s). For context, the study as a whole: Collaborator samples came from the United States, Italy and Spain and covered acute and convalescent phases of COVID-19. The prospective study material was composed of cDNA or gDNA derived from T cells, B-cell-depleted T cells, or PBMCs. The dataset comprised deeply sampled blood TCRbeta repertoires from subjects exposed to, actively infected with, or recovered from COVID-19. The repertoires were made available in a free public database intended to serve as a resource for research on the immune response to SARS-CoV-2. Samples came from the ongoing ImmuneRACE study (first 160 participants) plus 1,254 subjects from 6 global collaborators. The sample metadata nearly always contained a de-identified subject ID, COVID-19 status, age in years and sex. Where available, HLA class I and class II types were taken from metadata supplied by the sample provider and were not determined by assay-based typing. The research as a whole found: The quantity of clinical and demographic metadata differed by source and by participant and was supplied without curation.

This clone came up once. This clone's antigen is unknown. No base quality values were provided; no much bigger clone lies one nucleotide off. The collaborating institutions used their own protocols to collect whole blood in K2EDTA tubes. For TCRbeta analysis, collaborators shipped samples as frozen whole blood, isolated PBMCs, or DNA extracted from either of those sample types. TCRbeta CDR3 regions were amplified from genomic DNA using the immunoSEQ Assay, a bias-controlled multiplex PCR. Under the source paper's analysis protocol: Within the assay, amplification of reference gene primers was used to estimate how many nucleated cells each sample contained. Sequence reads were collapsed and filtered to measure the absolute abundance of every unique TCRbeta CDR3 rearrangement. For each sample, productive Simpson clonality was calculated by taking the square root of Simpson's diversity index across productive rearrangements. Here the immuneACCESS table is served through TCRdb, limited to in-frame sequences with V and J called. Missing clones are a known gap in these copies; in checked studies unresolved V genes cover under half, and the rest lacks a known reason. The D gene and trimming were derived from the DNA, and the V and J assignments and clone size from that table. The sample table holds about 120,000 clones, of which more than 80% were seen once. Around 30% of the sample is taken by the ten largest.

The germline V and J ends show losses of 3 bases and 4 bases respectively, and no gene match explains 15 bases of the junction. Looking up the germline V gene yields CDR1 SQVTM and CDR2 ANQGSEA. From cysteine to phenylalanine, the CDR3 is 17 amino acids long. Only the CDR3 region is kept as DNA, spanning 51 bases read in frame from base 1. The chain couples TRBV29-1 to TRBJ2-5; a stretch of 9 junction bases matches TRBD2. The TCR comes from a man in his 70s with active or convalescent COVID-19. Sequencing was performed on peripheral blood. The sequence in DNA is TGCAGCGTTGATACCCACAACTGGCGGGAGGGCCGAGAGACCCAGTACTTC. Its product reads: CSVDTHNWREGRETQYF.